This T cell receptor (beta chain) was recorded in a study of blood T cell repertoires in COVID-19. Profiling relied on immunoSEQ multiplex PCR, and the TCRdb table lists in-frame clones only, not all of them. This table has about 320,000 clones, around 84% appearing once. The specimen was PBMCs or T cells enriched from blood (not recorded which). The origin of this receptor is a woman between 25 and 40 years old who had been exposed to COVID-19.

CDR3 nucleotide sequence: TGTGCCAGCACTGACCCCTCTAGCGGGAGAGGCAATGAGCAGTTCTTC. The encoded protein is CASTDPSSGRGNEQFF. J is TRBJ2-1 and V is TRBV2; 10 bases align to TRBD2. The junction had 12 bases not matched to a gene; V was cut back by 7 bases and J by 6 bases. CDR1 and CDR2 (germline): SNHLY, FYNNEI. The CDR3 extends over 16 amino acids.